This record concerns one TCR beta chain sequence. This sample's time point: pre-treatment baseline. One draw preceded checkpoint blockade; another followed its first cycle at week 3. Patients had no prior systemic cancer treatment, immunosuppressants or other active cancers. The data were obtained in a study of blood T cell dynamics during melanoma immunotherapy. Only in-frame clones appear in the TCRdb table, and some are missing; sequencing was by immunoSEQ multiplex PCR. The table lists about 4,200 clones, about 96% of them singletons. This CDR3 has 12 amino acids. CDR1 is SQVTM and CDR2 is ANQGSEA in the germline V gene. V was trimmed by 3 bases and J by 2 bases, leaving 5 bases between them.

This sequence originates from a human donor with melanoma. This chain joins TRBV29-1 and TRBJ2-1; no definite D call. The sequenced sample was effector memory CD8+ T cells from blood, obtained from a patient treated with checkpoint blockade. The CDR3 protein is CSVEYPYNEQFF. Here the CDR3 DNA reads TGCAGCGTTGAGTACCCCTACAATGAGCAGTTCTTC.